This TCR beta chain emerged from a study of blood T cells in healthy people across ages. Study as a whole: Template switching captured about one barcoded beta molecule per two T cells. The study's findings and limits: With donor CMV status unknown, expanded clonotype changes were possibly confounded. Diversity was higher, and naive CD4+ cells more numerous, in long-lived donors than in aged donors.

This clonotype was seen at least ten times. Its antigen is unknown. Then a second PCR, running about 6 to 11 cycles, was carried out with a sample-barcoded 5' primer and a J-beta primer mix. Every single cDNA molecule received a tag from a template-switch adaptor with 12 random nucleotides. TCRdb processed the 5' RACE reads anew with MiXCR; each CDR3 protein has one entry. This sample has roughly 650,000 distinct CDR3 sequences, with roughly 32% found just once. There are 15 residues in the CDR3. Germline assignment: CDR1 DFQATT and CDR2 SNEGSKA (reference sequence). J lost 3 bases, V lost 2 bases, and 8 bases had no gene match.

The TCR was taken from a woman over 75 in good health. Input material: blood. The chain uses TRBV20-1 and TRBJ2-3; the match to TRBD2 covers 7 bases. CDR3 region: CSARRRSGATDTQYF. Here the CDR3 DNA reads TGCAGTGCTAGAAGACGGAGCGGGGCTACAGATACGCAGTATTTT.